This TCR beta chain was sequenced during a study of cytomegalovirus exposure and HLA in healthy donors. PCR employed 60 Vbeta and 13 Jbeta primers. The data were produced by immunoSEQ multiplex PCR, yet TCRdb's version contains in-frame clones alone and is incomplete. There are about 150,000 clones in the sample, with under 2.5% held by the top ten. Regarding donors, all were healthy bone marrow donors. The germline V gene has CDR1 WNHNN and CDR2 SYGVQD (reference sequence). The CDR3 contains 17 residues. Losses at the gene ends were 3 bases for V and 4 bases for J; bases not matched to a gene: 9. The chain joins TRBV10-1 to TRBJ2-1; 10 positions agree with TRBD2. Sequences were obtained from PBMCs. This receptor was identified in a man aged 25-45 years in good health and CMV-seronegative. CDR3 amino acids: CASSDFSGLAVYNEQFF. The CDR3, as DNA: TGCGCCAGCAGTGATTTTAGTGGACTAGCGGTATACAATGAGCAGTTCTTC.